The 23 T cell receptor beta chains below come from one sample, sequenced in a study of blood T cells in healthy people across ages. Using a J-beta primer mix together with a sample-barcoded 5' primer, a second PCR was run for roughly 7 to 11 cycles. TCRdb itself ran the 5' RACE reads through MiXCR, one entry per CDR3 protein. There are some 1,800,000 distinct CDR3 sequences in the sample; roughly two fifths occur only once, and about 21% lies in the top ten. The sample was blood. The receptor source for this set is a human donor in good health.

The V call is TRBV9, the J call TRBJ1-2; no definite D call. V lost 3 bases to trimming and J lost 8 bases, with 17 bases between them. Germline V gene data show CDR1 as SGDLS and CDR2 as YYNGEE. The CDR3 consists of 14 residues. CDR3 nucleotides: TGTGCCAGCAGCGACGGGTCCTTTGCGGGGGGCTACACCTTC. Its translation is CASSDGSFAGGYTF.

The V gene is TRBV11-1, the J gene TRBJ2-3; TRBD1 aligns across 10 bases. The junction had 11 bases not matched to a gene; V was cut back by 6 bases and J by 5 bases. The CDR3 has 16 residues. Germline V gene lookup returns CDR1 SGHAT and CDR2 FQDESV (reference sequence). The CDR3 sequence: CASSRSTGQGKDTQYF. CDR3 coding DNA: TGTGCCAGCAGTAGATCGACGGGACAGGGGAAAGATACGCAGTATTTT.

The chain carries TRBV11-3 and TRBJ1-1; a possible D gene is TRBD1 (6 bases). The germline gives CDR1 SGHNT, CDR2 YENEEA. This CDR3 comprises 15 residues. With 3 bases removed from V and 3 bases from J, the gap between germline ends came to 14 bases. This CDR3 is CASSFGGASDTEAFF. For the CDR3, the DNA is TGTGCCAGCAGCTTTGGGGGGGCGTCTGACACTGAAGCTTTCTTT.

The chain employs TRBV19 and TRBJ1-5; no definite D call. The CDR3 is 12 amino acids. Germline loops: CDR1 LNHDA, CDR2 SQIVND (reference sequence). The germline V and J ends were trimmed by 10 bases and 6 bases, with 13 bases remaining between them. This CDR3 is CATTEGTQPQHF. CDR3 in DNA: TGTGCCACTACGGAGGGCACTCAGCCCCAGCATTTT.

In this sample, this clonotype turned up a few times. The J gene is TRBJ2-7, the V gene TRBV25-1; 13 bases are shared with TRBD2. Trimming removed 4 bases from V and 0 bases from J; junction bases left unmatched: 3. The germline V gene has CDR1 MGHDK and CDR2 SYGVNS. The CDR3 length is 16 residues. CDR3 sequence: CASSAGLAGHSYEQYF. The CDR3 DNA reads TGTGCCAGCAGTGCGGGACTAGCGGGGCACTCCTACGAGCAGTACTTC.

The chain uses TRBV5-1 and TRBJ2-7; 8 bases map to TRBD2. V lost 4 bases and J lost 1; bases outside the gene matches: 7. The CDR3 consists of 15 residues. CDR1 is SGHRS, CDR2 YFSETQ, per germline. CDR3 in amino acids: CASSPASGYSYEQYF. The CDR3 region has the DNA TGCGCCAGCAGCCCAGCTAGCGGGTATTCCTACGAGCAGTACTTC.

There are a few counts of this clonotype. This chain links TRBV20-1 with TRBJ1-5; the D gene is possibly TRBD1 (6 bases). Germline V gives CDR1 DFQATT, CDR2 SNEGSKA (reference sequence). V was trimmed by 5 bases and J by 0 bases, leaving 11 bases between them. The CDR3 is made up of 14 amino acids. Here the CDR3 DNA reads TGCAGTGCTCTGGACAGTTATAGCAATCAGCCCCAGCATTTT. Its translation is CSALDSYSNQPQHF.

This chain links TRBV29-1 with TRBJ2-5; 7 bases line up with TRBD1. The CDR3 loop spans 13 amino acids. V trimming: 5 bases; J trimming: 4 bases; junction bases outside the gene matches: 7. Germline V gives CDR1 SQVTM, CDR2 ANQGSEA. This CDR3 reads CSVSQGVGETQYF. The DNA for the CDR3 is TGCAGCGTTTCGCAGGGGGTGGGAGAGACCCAGTACTTC.

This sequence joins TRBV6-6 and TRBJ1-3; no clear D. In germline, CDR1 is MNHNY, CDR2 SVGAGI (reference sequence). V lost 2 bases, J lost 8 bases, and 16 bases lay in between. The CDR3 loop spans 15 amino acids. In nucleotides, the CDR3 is TGTGCCAGCAGTTACAGTGAAGGGTGGGTCGACACCATATATTTT. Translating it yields CASSYSEGWVDTIYF.

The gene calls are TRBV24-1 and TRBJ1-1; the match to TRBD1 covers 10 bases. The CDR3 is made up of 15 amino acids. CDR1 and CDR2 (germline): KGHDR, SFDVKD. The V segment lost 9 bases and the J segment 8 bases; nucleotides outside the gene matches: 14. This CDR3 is CATEEEDRGSREAFF. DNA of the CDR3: TGTGCCACCGAAGAAGAGGACAGGGGGAGTAGGGAAGCTTTCTTT.

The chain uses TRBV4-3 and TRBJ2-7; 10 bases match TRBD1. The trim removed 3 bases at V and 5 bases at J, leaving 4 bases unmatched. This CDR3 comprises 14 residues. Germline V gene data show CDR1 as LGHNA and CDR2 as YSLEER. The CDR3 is CASSQGTGDDEQYF. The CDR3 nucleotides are TGCGCCAGCAGCCAGGGGACAGGGGACGACGAGCAGTACTTC.

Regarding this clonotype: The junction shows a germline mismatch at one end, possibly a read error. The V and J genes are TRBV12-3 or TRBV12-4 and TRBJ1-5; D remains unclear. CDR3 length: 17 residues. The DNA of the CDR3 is TGTGCCAGTAGTTTTGCAGCCGGAGGGTCTAGCAATCAGCCCCAGCATTTT. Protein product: CASSFAAGGSSNQPQHF.

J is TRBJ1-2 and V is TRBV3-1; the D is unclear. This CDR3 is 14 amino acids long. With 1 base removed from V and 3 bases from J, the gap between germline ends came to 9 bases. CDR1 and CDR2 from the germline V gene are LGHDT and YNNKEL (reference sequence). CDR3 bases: TGTGCCAGCAGCCAAGTGGCGGATCACTATGGCTACACCTTC. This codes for CASSQVADHYGYTF.

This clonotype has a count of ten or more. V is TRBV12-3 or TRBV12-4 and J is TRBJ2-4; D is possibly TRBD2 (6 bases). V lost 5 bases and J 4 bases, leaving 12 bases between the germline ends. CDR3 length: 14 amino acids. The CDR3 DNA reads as TGTGCCAGCAGTCCCCTGGAGGGGAAAAACATTCAGTACTTC. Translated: CASSPLEGKNIQYF.

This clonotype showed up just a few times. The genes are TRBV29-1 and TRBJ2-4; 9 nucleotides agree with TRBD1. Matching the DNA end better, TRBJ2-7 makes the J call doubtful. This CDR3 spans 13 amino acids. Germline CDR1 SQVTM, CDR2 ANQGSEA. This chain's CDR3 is CSVEGTGEYEQYF. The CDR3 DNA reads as TGCAGCGTTGAAGGGACAGGGGAATACGAGCAGTACTTC.

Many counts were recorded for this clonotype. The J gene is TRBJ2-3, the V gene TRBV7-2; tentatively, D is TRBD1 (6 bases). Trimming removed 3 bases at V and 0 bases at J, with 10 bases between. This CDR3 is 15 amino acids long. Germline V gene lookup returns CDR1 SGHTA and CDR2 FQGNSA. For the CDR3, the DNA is TGTGCCAGCAGCTTGGGGACACCAAGCACAGATACGCAGTATTTT. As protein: CASSLGTPSTDTQYF.

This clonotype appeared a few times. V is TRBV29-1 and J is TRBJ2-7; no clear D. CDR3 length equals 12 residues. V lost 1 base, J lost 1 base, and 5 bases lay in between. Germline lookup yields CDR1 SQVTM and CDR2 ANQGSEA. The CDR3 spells CSVEAPSYEQYF. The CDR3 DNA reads TGCAGCGTTGAAGCGCCTTCCTACGAGCAGTACTTC.

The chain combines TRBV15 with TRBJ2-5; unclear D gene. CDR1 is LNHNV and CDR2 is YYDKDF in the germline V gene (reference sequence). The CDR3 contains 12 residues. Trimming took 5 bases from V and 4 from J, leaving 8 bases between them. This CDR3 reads CATSLYGETQYF. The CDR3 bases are TGTGCCACCAGCCTCTACGGAGAGACCCAGTACTTC.

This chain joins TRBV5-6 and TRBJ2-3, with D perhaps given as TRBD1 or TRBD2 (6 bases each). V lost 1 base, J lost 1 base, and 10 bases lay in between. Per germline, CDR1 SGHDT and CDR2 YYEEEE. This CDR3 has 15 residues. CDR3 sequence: CASSLKGGGTDTQYF. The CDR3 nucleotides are TGTGCCAGCAGCTTGAAGGGGGGAGGCACAGATACGCAGTATTTT.

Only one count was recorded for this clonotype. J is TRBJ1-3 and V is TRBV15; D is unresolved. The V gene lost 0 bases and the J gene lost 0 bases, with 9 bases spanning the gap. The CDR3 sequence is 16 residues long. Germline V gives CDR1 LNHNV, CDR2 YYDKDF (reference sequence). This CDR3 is CATSRDGSGSGNTIYF. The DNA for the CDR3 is TGTGCCACCAGCAGAGATGGTTCAGGCTCTGGAAACACCATATATTTT.

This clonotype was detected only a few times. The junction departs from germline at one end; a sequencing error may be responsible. CDR3 in amino acids: CTSSYVGGADTEAFF. CDR3 DNA sequence: TGTACCAGCAGTTATGTTGGGGGGGCGGACACTGAAGCTTTCTTT. The gene calls are TRBV6-5 and TRBJ1-1; D is possibly TRBD1 (6 bases). The CDR3 spans 15 residues. Germline loops: CDR1 MNHEY, CDR2 SVGAGI.

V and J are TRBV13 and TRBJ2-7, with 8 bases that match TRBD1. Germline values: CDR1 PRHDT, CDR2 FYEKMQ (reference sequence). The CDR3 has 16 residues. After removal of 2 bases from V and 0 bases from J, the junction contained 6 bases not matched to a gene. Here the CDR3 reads CASSLWSGGFSYEQYF. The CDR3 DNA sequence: TGTGCCAGCAGCTTATGGTCAGGGGGCTTCTCCTACGAGCAGTACTTC.

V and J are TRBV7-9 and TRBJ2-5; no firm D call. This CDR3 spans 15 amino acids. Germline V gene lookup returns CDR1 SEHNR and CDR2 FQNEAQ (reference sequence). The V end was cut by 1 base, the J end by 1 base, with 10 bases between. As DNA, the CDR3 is TGTGCCAGCAGCTTAGGGGCAGATATCCAAGAGACCCAGTACTTC. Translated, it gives CASSLGADIQETQYF.